These T cell receptor beta chains were read from a single sample in a study of T cells in Graves' hyperthyroidism and ophthalmopathy. MiXCR, applied by TCRdb to the multiplex PCR reads, yields one record per CDR3 protein. In the table there are 300,000 to 350,000 distinct CDR3 sequences, around 20% of which are singletons. Specimen: blood. The receptors come from a woman in her 50s with Graves' hyperthyroidism. Each CDR3 is given with its conserved first and last residue.

V gene: TRBV4-1
J gene: TRBJ2-5
CDR3 protein: CASSQVGRKETQYF

V gene: TRBV30
J gene: TRBJ1-1
CDR3 protein: CAWSLGGNEAFF

V gene: TRBV20-1
J gene: TRBJ2-7
CDR3 protein: CSASFVGPEQYF

V gene: TRBV15
J gene: TRBJ2-2
CDR3 protein: CATSRDRGTNTGELFF

V gene: TRBV11-2
J gene: TRBJ2-2
CDR3 protein: CASSLVTVTGELFF

V gene: TRBV6-1
J gene: TRBJ2-3
CDR3 protein: CASSDYVERDTQYF

V gene: TRBV20-1
J gene: TRBJ2-7
CDR3 protein: CSATPGLAGASEQYF

V gene: TRBV7-2
J gene: TRBJ2-7
CDR3 protein: CASSLGRGSVEQYF

V gene: TRBV10-2
J gene: TRBJ1-1
CDR3 protein: CASSVYRANTEAFF

V gene: TRBV3-1
J gene: TRBJ1-1
CDR3 protein: CASSHNTEAFF

V gene: TRBV2
J gene: TRBJ1-2
CDR3 protein: CATSFDRGSYGYTF

V gene: TRBV20-1
J gene: TRBJ2-1
CDR3 protein: CSARIGYNEQFF

V gene: TRBV2
J gene: TRBJ1-2
CDR3 protein: CASSLRETNYGYTF

V gene: TRBV28
J gene: TRBJ1-4
CDR3 protein: CASNFRQFNEKLFF

V gene: TRBV3-1
J gene: TRBJ2-3
CDR3 protein: CASIRTSTQYF

V gene: TRBV27
J gene: TRBJ2-7
CDR3 protein: CASRQQEFSYEQYF

V gene: TRBV12-3/TRBV12-4
J gene: TRBJ1-1
CDR3 protein: CASSLAEHTEAFF

V gene: TRBV7-3
J gene: TRBJ2-7
CDR3 protein: CASSPQTGDEQYF

V gene: TRBV30
J gene: TRBJ1-1
CDR3 protein: CAWNSAGLGSTEAFF

V gene: TRBV6-1
J gene: TRBJ2-2
CDR3 protein: CASSEQTGELFF

V gene: TRBV19
J gene: TRBJ1-5
CDR3 protein: CASSAGVNKPQHF

V gene: TRBV2
J gene: TRBJ2-1
CDR3 protein: CASREGLAGSYNEQFF

V gene: TRBV20-1
J gene: TRBJ2-7
CDR3 protein: CSATSPTSGDHYEQYF

V gene: TRBV30
J gene: TRBJ1-1
CDR3 protein: CAWSFTAEAFF

V gene: TRBV28
J gene: TRBJ1-5
CDR3 protein: CASSLGGTQGSNQPQHF